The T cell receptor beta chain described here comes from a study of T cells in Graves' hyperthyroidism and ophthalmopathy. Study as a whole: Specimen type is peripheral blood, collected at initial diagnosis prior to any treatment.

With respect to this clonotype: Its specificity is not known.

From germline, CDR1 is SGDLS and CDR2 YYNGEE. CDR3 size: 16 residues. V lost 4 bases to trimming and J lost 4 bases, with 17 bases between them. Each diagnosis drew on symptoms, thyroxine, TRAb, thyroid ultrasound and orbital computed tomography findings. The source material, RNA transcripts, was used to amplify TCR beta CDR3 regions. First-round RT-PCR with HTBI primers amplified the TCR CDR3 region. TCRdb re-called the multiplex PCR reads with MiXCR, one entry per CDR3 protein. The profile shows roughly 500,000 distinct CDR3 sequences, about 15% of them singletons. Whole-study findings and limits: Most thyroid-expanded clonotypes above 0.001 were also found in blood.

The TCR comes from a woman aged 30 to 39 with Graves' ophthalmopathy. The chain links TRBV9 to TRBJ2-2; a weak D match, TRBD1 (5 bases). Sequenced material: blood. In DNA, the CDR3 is TGTGCCAGCAGCCCTATGGGGCAGATAGGCACCGGGGAGCTGTTTTTT. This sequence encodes CASSPMGQIGTGELFF. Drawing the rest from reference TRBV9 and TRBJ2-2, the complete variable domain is DSGVTQTPKHLITATGQRVTLRCSPRSGDLSVYWYQQSLDQGLQFLIQYYNGEERAKGNILERFSAQQFPDLHSELNLSSLELGDSALYFCASSPMGQIGTGELFFGEGSRLTVL.